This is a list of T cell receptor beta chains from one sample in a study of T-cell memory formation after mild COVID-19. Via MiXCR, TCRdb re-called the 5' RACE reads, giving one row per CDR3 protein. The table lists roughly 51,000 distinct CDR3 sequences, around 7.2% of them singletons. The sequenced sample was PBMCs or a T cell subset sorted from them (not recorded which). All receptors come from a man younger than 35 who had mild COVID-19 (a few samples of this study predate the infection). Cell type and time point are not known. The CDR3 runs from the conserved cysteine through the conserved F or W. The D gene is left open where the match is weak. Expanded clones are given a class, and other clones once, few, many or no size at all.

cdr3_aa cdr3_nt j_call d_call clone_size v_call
CASSLGVGTGELFF TGTGCCAGCAGCTTAGGGGTCGGCACCGGGGAGCTGTTTTTT TRBJ2-2 - many TRBV7-3
CASSAGGQASDTQYF TGTGCTAGCAGCGCCGGGGGGCAGGCGTCAGATACGCAGTATTTT TRBJ2-3 - - TRBV7-7
CASSWTTGMNTEAFF TGTGCCAGCAGCTGGACGACAGGAATGAACACTGAAGCTTTCTTT TRBJ1-1 - - TRBV6-5
CASSSQTSGGPPGELFF TGTGCCAGCAGTTCCCAGACTAGCGGGGGACCCCCCGGGGAGCTGTTTTTT TRBJ2-2 TRBD2 many TRBV6-6
CASHTDGQETQYF TGTGCCAGCCACACGGACGGACAAGAGACCCAGTACTTC TRBJ2-5 - - TRBV7-9
CASGVAEHTEAFF TGTGCCAGCGGGGTGGCAGAGCACACTGAAGCTTTCTTT TRBJ1-1 - - TRBV12-3/TRBV12-4
CASSVLETQYF TGCGCCAGCAGCGTCTTAGAGACCCAGTACTTC TRBJ2-5 - many TRBV5-1
CASSPFKGLEDTEAFF TGTGCCAGCAGCCCATTCAAGGGGTTAGAGGACACTGAAGCTTTCTTT TRBJ1-1 - - TRBV4-2
CASSLSGTAYNEQFF TGTGCCAGCAGCTTATCCGGGACAGCGTACAATGAGCAGTTCTTC TRBJ2-1 TRBD1 - TRBV7-6
CASSLLAGDETQYF TGCGCCAGCAGCTTACTAGCGGGGGACGAGACCCAGTACTTC TRBJ2-5 TRBD2 few TRBV5-1